This T cell receptor (beta chain) was profiled in a study of sequential checkpoint blockade in melanoma. Study at large: Arm A got nivolumab then ipilimumab; arm B the reverse, 1:1. Maintenance nivolumab came after either treatment sequence.

Stated treatment: randomized to nivolumab then ipilimumab (arm A) or the reverse (arm B). PBMC sorting kept live CD3+CD8+ cells without CD19 or CD56. CDR3 length equals 13 residues. The V and J ends lost 11 bases and 6 bases respectively, with 18 bases between them. Looked up from germline, CDR1 is PRHDT and CDR2 is FYEKMQ (reference sequence). Profiling relied on immunoSEQ multiplex PCR, and the TCRdb table lists in-frame clones only, not all of them. This sample has around 15,000 clones, with around three quarters found just once. This TCR was sampled from a human donor with melanoma. The sequencing used CD8+ T cells sorted from blood (inferred from file names), collected from a patient given nivolumab and ipilimumab in sequence. The J gene is TRBJ2-3, the V gene TRBV13, with a weak D call TRBD2 (6 bases). CDR3 loop: CAGGTGVSDTQYF. In DNA form, the CDR3 reads TGTGCCGGAGGAACGGGAGTAAGTGATACGCAGTATTTT.